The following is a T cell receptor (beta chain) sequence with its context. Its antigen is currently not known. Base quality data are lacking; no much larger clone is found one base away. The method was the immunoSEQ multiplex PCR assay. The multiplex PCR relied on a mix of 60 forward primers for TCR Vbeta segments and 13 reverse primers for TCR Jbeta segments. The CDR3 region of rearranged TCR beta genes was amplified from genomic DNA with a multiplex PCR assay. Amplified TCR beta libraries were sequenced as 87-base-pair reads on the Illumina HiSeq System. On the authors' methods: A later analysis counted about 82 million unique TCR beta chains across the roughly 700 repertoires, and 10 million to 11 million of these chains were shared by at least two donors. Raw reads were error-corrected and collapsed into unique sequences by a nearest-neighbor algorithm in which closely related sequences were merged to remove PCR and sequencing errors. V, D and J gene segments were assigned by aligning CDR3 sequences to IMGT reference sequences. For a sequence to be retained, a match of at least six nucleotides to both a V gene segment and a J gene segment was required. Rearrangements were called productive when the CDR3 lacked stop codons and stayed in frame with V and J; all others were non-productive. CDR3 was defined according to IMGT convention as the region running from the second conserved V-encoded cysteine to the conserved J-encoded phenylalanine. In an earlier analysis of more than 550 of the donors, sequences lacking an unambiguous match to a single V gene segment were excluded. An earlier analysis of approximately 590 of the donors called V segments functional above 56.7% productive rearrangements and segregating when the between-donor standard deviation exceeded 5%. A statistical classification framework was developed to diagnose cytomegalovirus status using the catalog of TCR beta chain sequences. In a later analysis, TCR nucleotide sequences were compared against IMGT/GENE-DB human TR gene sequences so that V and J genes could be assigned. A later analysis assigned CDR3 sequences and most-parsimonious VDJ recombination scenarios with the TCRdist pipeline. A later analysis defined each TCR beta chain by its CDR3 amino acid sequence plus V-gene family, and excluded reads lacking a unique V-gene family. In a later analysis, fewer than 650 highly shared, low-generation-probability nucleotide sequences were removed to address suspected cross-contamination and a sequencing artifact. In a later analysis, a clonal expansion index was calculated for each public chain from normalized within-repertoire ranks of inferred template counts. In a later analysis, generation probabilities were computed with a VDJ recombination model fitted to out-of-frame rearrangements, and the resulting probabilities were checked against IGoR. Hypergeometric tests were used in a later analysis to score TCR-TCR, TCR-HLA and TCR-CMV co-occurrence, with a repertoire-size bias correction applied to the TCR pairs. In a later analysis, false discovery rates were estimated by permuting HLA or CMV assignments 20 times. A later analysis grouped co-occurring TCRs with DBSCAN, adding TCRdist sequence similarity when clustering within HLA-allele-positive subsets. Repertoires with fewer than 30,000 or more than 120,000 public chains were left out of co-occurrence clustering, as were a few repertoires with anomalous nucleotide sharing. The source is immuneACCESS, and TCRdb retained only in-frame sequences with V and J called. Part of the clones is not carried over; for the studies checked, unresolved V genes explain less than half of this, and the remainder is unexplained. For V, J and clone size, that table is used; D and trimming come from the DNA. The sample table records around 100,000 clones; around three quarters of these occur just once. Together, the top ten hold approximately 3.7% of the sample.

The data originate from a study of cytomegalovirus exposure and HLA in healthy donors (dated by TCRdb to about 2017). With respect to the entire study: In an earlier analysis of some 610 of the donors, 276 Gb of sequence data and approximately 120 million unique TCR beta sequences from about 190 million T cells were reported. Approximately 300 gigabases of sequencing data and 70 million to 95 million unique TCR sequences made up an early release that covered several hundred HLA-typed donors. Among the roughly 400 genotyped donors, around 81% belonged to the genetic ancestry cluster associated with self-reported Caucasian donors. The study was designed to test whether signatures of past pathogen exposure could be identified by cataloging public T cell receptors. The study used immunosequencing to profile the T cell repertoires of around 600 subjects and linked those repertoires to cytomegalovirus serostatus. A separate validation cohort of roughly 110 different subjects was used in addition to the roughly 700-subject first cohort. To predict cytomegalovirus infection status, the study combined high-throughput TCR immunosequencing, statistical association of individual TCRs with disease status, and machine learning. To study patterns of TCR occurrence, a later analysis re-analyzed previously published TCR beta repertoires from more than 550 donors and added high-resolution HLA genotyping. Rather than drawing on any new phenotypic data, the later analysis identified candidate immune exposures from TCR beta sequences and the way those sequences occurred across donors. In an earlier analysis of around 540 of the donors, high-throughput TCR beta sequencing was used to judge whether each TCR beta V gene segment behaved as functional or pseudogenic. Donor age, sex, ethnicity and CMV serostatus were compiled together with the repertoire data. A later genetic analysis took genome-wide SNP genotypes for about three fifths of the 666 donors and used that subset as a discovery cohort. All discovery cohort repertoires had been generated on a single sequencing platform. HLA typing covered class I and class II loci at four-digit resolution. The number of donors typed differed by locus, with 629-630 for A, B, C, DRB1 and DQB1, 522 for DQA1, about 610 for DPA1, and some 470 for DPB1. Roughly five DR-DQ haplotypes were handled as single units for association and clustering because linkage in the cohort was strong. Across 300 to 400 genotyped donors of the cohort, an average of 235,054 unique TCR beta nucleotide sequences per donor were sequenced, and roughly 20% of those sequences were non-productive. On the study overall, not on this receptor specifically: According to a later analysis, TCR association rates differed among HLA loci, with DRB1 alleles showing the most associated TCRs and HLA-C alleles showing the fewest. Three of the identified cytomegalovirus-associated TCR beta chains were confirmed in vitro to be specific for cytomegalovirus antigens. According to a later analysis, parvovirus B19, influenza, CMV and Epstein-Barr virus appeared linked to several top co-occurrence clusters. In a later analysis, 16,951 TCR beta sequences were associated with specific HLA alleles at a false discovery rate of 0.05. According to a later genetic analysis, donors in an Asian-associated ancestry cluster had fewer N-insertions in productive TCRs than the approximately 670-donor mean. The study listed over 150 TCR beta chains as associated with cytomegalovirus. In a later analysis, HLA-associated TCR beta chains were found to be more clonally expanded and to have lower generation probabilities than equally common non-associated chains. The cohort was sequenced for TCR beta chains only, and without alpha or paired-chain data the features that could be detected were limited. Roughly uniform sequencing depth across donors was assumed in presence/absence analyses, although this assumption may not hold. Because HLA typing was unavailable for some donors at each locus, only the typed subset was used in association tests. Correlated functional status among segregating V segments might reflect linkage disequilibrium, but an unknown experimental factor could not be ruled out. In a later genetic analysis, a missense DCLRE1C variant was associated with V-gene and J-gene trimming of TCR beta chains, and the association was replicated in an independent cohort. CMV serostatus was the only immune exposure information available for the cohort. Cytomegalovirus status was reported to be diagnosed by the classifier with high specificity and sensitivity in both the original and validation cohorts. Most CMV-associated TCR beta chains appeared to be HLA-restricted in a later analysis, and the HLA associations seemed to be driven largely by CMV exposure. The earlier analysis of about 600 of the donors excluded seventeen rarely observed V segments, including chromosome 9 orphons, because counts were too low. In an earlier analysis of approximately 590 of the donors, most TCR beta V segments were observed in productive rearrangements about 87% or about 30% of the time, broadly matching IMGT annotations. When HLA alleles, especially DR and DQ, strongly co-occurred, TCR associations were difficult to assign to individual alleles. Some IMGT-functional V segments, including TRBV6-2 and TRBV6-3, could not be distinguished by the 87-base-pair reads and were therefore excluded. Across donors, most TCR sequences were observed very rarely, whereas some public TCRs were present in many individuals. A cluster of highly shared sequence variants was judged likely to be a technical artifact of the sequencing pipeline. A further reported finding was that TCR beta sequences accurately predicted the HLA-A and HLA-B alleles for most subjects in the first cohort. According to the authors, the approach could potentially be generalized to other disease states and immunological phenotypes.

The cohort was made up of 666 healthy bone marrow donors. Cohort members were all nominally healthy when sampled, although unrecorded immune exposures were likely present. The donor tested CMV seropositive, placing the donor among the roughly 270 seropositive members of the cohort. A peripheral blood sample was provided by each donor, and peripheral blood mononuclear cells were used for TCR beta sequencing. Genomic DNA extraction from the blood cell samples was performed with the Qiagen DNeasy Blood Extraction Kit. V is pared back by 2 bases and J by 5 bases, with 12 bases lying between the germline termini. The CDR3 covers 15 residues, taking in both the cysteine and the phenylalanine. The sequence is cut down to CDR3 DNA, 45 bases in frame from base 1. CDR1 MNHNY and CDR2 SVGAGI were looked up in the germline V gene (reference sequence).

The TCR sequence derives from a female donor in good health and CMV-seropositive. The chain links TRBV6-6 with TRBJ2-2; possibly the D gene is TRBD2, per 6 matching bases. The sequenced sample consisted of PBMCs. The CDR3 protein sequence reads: CASSYGVAGTGELFF. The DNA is TGTGCCAGCAGTTACGGGGTGGCGGGGACCGGGGAGCTGTTTTTT.